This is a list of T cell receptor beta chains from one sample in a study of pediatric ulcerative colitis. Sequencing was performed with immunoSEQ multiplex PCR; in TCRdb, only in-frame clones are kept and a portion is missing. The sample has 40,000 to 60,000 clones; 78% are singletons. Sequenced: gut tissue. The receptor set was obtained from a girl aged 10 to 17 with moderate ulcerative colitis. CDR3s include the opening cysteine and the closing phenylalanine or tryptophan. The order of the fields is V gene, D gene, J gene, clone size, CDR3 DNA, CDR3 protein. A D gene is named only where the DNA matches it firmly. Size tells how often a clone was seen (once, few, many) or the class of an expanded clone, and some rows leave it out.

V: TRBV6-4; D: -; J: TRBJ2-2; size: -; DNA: TGTGCCAGCTCCCATCTAGAGTCCGGGGAGCTGTTTTTT; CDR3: CASSHLESGELFF
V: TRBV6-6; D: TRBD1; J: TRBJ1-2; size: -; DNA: TGTGCCAGCAGCCCCGGGACAGTCTATGGCTACACCTTC; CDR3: CASSPGTVYGYTF
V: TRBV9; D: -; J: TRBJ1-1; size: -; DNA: TGTGCCAGCAGCTTCGGACGTACCACTGAAGCTTTCTTT; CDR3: CASSFGRTTEAFF
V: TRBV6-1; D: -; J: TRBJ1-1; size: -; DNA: TGTGCCAGCGGAGGGAGTGGGTTCACTGAAGCTTTCTTT; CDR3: CASGGSGFTEAFF
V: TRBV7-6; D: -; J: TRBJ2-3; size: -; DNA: TGTGCCAGCAGCTTCACGGGGAAAAGCACAGATACGCAGTATTTT; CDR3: CASSFTGKSTDTQYF
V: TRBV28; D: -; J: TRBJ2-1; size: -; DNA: TGTGCCAGCAGTTTATTAACAGGGTCTGGGGGGTCCAATGAGCAGTTCTTC; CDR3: CASSLLTGSGGSNEQFF
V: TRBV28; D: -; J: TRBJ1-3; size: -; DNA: TGTGCCAGCAGTTTGCACGGATCTGGAAACACCATATATTTT; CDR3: CASSLHGSGNTIYF
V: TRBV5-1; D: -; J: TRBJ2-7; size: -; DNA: TGCGCCAGCAGCCCCGGGGTCTACGAGCAGTACTTC; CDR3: CASSPGVYEQYF
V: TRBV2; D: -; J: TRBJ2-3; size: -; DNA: TGTGCCAGCAACGGCGGGTTCACAGATACGCAGTATTTT; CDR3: CASNGGFTDTQYF
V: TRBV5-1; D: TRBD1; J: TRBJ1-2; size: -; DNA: TGCGCCAGCAGCTTTCCCCGCCCCCTCAGGGGGTGTCAAACGACGTATGGCTACACCTTC; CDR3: CASSFPRPLRGCQTTYGYTF
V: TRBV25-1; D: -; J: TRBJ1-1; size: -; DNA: TGTGCCAGCAGACAGGGCTGGTACTCTGAAGCTTTCTTT; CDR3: CASRQGWYSEAFF
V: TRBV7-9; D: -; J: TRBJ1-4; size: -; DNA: TGTGCCAGCAGCGCGGGACTGACTAATGAAAAACTGTTTTTT; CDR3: CASSAGLTNEKLFF
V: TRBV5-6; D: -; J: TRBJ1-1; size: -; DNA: TGTGCCAGCAGCCTCCGACAGACTGAAGCTTTCTTT; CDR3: CASSLRQTEAFF
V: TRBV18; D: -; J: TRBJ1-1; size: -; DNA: TGTGCCAGCTCACCACCGTCGGGTAAACTGAACACTGAAGCTTTCTTT; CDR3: CASSPPSGKLNTEAFF
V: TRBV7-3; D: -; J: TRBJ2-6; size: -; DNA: TGTGCCAGCAGCTTAAATTACCCTGGGGCCAACGTCCTGACTTTC; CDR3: CASSLNYPGANVLTF
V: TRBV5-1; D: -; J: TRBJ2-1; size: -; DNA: TGCGCCAGCAGCTTGGCCGGGTTGAATGAGCAGTTCTTC; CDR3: CASSLAGLNEQFF
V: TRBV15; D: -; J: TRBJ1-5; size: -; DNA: TGTGCCACCAGCAGAGTTTTAGGGGACCCAAATCAGCCCCAGCATTTT; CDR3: CATSRVLGDPNQPQHF
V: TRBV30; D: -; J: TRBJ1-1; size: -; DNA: TGTGCCTGGAGTGTCTCCAGCTTGGAAGTAGGCCTCGAAGCTTTCTTT; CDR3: CAWSVSSLEVGLEAFF
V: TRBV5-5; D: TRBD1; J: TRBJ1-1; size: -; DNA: TGTGCCAGCAGCTTAACCGGGACAGGGGCCACTGAAGCTTTCTTT; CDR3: CASSLTGTGATEAFF
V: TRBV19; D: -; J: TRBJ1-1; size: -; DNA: TGTGCCAGTAGTATACTAGGCAGAAGGAACACTGAAGCTTTCTTT; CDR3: CASSILGRRNTEAFF
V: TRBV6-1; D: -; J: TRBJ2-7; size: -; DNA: TGTGCCAGCAGTGAAGGCAGGAGCTCCTACGAGCAGTACTTC; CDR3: CASSEGRSSYEQYF
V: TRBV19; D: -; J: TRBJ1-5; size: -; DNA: TGTGCCAGTAGTACCGGGGCTATGGCCCAGCATTTT; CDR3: CASSTGAMAQHF
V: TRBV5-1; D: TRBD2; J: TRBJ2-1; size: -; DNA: TGCGCCAGCAGCTTGGCCGGGACTAGCAGCTACAATGAGCAGTTCTTC; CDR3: CASSLAGTSSYNEQFF
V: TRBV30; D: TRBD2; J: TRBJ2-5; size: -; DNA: TGTGCCTGGAGTAGCGGACTAGCGGGAGGGTCGGGGGAGACCCAGTACTTC; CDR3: CAWSSGLAGGSGETQYF
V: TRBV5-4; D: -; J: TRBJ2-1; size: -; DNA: TGTGCCAGCAGCTTGGGACAGACCTACAATGAGCAGTTCTTC; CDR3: CASSLGQTYNEQFF
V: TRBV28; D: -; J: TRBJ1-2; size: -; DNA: TGTGCCAGCAGGGAGACAGGACCTATGGGGAACTATGGCTACACCTTC; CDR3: CASRETGPMGNYGYTF
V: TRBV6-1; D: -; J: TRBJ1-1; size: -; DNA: TGTGCCAGCAGTGTGAGGGACGACACTGAAGCTTTCTTT; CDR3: CASSVRDDTEAFF
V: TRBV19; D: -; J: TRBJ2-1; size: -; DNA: TGTGCCAGTAGTATAGGATTAGACTCCTACAATGAGCAGTTCTTC; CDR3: CASSIGLDSYNEQFF
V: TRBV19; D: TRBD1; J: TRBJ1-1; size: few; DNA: TGTGCCAGTAGTCCGGGACAGGGGGCATCGGCTTTCTTT; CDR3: CASSPGQGASAFF
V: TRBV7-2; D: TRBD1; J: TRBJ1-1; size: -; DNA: TGTGCCAGCAGCGAAACAGGGGGGACGAACACTGAAGCTTTCTTT; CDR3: CASSETGGTNTEAFF
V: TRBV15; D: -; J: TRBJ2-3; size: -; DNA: TGTGCCACCAGCAGAGGGTATCGTGGAGGCACAGATACGCAGTATTTT; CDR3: CATSRGYRGGTDTQYF
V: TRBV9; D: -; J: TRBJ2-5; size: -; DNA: TGTGCCAGCAGCGTAGCAGGGAGAGAGACCCAGTACTTC; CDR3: CASSVAGRETQYF
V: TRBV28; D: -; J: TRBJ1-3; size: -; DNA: TGTGCCAGCAGTTTCCTAGATCGAGGAAACACCATATATTTT; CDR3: CASSFLDRGNTIYF
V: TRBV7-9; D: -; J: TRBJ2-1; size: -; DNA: TGTGCCAGCAGCTCGGGCGAGTGGGTCGCGTTCCATGAGCAGTTCTTC; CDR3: CASSSGEWVAFHEQFF
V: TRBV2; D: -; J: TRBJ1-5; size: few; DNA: TGTGCCAGCAGCGATAGCAATCAGCCCCAGCATTTT; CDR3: CASSDSNQPQHF
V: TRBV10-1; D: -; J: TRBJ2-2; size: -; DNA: TGCGCCAGCACCCCTGGGGGGAACACCGGGGAGCTGTTTTTT; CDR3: CASTPGGNTGELFF
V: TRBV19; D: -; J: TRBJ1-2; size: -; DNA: TGTGCCAGTAGTAAGTTGGCAGAAAATCTCAACTATGGCTACACCTTC; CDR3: CASSKLAENLNYGYTF
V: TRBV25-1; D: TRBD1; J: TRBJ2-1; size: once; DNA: TGTGCCAGCAGTGCCCTACGACAGGGATACAATGAGCAGTTCTTC; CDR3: CASSALRQGYNEQFF
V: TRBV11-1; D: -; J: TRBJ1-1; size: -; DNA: TGTGCCAGCAGCCCCTCGCGGGCCCTGAACACTGAAGCTTTCTTT; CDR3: CASSPSRALNTEAFF
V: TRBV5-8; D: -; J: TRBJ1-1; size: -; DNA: TGTGCCAGCAGGGGGTTCATGAACACTGAAGCTTTCTTT; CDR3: CASRGFMNTEAFF
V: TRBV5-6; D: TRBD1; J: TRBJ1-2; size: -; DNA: TGTGCCAGCAGCCCAGGACAGGGTGTAGGAGGCTACACCTTC; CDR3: CASSPGQGVGGYTF
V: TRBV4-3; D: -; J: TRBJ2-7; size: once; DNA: TGCGCCAGCAGCCAAGATGGTGGAGGGGGAAAGCAGTACTTC; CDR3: CASSQDGGGGKQYF
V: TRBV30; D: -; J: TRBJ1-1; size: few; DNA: TGTGCCTGGAGTGTACAAAGAGCGTTAGTCCGGGCCCAAGGCGAAGCTTTCTTT; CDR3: CAWSVQRALVRAQGEAFF
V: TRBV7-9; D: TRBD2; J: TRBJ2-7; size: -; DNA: TGTGCCAGCAGCCTCGGACTAGCGGAGCCGAGCTCCTACGAGCAGTACTTC; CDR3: CASSLGLAEPSSYEQYF
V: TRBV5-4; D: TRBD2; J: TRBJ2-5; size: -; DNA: TGTGCCAGCAGCTTGGAACCCGGGAGGGAGACCCAGTACTTC; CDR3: CASSLEPGRETQYF
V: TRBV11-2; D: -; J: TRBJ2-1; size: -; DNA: TGTGCCAGCAGCTTAGATCGTGGTTCGGGGGAGCAGTTCTTC; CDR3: CASSLDRGSGEQFF
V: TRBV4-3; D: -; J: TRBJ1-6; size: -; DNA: TGCGCCAGCAGCCAAGGAACAGGAGGGGATTCACCCCTCCACTTT; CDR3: CASSQGTGGDSPLHF
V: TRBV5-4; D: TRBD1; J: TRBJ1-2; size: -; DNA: TGTGCCGGCAGCTTGACAGGGGAATCGGGCTACACCTTC; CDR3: CAGSLTGESGYTF
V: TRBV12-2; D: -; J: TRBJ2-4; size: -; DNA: TGTGCAAGTCGCTTTTCGTTTCCCCAAAACCCCAAAAACATTCAGTACTTC; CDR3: CASRFSFPQNPKNIQYF
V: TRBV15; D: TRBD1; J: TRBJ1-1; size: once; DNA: TGTGCCACCAGCAGAGGGTTAACAGGGGGCACTGAAGCTTTCTTT; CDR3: CATSRGLTGGTEAFF
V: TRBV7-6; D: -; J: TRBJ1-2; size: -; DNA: TGTGCCAGCAGCTTCCCATCCGACTATGGCTACACCTTC; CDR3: CASSFPSDYGYTF
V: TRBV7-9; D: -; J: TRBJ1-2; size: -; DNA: TGTGCCAGCAGCTTAACGGGTAATAACTATGGCTACACCTTC; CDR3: CASSLTGNNYGYTF
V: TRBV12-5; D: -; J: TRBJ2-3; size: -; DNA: TGTGCTAGTGGTTTGGTAGATGGTACGCAGTATTTT; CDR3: CASGLVDGTQYF
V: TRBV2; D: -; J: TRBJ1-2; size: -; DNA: TGTGCCAGCAGTGCCGGGTCTGGGGGTGACTATGGCTACACCTTC; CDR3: CASSAGSGGDYGYTF
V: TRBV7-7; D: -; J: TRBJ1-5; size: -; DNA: TGTGCTATCGAAAATCAGCCCCAGCATTTT; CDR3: CAIENQPQHF
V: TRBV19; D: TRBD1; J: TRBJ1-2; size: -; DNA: TGTGCCAGTAGACCTACAGGGGGTCAATATGGCTACACCTTC; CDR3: CASRPTGGQYGYTF
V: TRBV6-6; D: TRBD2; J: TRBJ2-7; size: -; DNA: TGTGCCAGCGGCCTAGCGGGGGCCGACTACGAGCAGTACTTC; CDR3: CASGLAGADYEQYF
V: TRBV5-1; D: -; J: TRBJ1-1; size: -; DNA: TGCGCCAGCAGCTTGGTGGCTCCGGATTTGACTGAAGCTTTCTTT; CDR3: CASSLVAPDLTEAFF
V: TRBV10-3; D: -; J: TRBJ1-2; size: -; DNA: TGTGCCATCAGTGGCCGGGACGGCCATCGTCAATATGGCTACACCTTC; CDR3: CAISGRDGHRQYGYTF
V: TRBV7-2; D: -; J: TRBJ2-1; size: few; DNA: TGTGCCAGCAGCTTAGGTTACGGGGGTTCCTACAATGAGCAGTTCTTC; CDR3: CASSLGYGGSYNEQFF